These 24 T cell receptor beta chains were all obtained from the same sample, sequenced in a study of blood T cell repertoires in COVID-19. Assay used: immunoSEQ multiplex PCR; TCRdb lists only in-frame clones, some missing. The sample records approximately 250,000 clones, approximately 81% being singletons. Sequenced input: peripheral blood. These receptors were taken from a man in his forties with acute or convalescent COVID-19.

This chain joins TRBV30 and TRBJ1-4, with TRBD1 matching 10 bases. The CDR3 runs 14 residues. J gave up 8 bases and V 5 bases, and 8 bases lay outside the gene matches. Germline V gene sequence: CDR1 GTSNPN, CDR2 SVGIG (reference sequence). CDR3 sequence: CAWARDRGGEKLFF. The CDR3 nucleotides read TGTGCCTGGGCCAGGGACAGGGGAGGGGAAAAACTGTTTTTT.

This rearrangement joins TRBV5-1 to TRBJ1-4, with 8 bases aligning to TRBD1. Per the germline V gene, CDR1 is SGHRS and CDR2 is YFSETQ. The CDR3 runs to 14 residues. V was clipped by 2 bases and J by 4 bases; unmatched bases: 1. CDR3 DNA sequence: TGCGCCAGCAGCTTACAGGGGGGTAATGAAAAACTGTTTTTT. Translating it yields CASSLQGGNEKLFF. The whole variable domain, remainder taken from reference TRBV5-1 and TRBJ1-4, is KAGVTQTPRYLIKTRGQQVTLSCSPISGHRSVSWYQQTPGQGLQFLFEYFSETQRNKGNFPGRFSGRQFSNSRSEMNVSTLELGDSALYLCASSLQGGNEKLFFGSGTQLSVL.

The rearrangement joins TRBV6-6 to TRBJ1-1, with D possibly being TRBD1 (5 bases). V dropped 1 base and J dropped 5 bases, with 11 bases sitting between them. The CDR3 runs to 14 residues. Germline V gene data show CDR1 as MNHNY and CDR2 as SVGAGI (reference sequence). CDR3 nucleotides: TGTGCCAGCAGTTACTACCCCAAGGGGACTGAAGCTTTCTTT. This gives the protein CASSYYPKGTEAFF.

For the CDR3, the DNA is TGTGCCAGCAGCCAACAAGCGGGGGGCTTCTCCTACAATGAGCAGTTCTTC. Translated: CASSQQAGGFSYNEQFF. The chain uses TRBV14 and TRBJ2-1; 9 bases map to TRBD2. The CDR3 consists of 17 residues. V lost 2 bases and J lost 0; bases outside the gene matches: 5. CDR1 is SGHDN, CDR2 FVKESK, per germline.

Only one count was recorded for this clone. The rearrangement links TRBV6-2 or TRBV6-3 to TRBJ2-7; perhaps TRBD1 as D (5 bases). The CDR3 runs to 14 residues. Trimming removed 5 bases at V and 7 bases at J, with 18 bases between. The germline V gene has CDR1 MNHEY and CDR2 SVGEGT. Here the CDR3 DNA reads TGTGCCAGCAGTGAGGACACCGGTGCGTGGGAGCAGTACTTC. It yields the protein CASSEDTGAWEQYF.

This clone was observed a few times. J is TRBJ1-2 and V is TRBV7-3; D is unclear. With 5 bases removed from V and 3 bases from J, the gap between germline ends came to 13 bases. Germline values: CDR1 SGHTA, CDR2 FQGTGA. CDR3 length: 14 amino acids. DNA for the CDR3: TGTGCCAGCAGCCCCCAACCCGGTGACTATGGCTACACCTTC. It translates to CASSPQPGDYGYTF. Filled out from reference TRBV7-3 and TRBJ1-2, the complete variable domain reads GAGVSQTPSNKVTEKGKYVELRCDPISGHTALYWYRQSLGQGPEFLIYFQGTGAADDSGLPNDRFFAVRPEGSVSTLKIQRTERGDSAVYLCASSPQPGDYGYTFGSGTRLTVV.

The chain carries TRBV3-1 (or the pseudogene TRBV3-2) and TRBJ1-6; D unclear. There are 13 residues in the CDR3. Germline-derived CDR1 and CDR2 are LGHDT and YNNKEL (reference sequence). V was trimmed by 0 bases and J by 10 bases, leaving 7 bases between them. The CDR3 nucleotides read TGTGCCAGCAGCCAAGAATCCGGGTCACCCCTCCACTTT. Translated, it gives CASSQESGSPLHF.

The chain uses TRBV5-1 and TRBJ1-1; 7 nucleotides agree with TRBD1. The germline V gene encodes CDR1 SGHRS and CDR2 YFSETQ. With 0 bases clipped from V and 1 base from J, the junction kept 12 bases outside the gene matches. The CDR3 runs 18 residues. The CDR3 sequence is CASSLARGATGKNTEAFF. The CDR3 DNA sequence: TGCGCCAGCAGCTTGGCCAGGGGTGCGACAGGGAAGAACACTGAAGCTTTCTTT.

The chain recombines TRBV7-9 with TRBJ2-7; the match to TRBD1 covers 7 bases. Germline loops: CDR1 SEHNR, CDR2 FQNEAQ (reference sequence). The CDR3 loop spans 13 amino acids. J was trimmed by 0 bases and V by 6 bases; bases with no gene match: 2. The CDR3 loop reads CASSGTVSYEQYF. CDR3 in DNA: TGTGCCAGCAGTGGGACAGTCTCCTACGAGCAGTACTTC.

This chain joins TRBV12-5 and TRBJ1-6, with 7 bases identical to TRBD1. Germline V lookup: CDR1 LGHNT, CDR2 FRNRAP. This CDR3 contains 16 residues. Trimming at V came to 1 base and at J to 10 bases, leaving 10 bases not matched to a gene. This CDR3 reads CASGLGPGQTESPLHF. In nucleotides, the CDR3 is TGTGCTAGTGGTTTGGGGCCGGGACAGACGGAATCACCCCTCCACTTT.

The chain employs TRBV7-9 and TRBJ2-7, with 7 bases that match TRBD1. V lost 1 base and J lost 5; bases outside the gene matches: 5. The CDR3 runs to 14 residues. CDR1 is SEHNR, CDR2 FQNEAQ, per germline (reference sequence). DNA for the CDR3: TGTGCCAGCAGCTTAGAAAGGGGGCAGGACGAGCAGTACTTC. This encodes CASSLERGQDEQYF.

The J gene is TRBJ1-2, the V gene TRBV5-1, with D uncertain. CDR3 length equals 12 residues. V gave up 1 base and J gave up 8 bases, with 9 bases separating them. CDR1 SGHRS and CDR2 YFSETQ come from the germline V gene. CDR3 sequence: CASSLTSGGYTF. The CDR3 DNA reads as TGCGCCAGCAGCTTGACGTCGGGGGGCTACACCTTC.

The CDR3 coding sequence is TGTGCCAGCAGCTTAGTAGTTGGTCAGCCCCAGCATTTT. It yields the protein CASSLVVGQPQHF. The chain combines TRBV7-8 with TRBJ1-5; D is unresolved. V was pared by 1 base and J by 6 bases, with 7 bases between. CDR3 length: 13 amino acids. Germline CDR1 SGHVS, CDR2 FQNEAQ. The full variable domain, with the rest looked up from reference TRBV7-8 and TRBJ1-5, is GAGVSQSPRYKVAKRGQDVALRCDPISGHVSLFWYQQALGQGPEFLTYFQNEAQLDKSGLPSDRFFAERPEGSVSTLKIQRTQQEDSAVYLCASSLVVGQPQHFGDGTRLSIL.

CDR3 amino acids: CASSFLGQINEKLFF. DNA of the CDR3: TGTGCCAGCAGTTTCCTGGGACAGATAAATGAAAAACTGTTTTTT. The chain carries TRBV28 and TRBJ1-4, with TRBD1 matching over 7 bases. Germline-derived CDR1 and CDR2 are MDHEN and SYDVKM. This CDR3 region has 15 residues. V lost 3 bases and J lost 5; bases outside the gene matches: 6.

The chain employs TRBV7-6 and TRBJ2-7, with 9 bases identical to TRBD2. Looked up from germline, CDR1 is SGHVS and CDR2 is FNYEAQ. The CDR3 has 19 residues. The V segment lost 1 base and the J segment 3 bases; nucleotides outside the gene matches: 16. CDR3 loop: CASSLVQASGRSKDYEQYF. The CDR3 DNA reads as TGTGCCAGCAGCTTAGTTCAGGCCAGCGGGAGGTCTAAGGACTACGAGCAGTACTTC. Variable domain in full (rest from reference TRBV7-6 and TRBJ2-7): GAGVSQSPRYKVTKRGQDVALRCDPISGHVSLYWYRQALGQGPEFLTYFNYEAQQDKSGLPNDRFSAERPEGSISTLTIQRTEQRDSAMYRCASSLVQASGRSKDYEQYFGPGTRLTVT.

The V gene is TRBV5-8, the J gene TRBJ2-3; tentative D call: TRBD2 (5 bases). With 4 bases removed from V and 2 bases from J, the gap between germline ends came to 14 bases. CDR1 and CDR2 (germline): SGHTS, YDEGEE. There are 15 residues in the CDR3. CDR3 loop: CASSPDGLLTDTQYF. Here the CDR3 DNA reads TGTGCCAGCAGCCCGGACGGACTCCTCACAGATACGCAGTATTTT.

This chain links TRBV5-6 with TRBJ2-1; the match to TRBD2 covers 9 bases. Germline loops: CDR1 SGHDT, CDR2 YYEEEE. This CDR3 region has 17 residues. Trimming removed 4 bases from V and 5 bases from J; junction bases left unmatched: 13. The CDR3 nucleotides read TGTGCCAGCAGCCCCAGGGCTAGCGGGACTTGGAACAATGAGCAGTTCTTC. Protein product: CASSPRASGTWNNEQFF.

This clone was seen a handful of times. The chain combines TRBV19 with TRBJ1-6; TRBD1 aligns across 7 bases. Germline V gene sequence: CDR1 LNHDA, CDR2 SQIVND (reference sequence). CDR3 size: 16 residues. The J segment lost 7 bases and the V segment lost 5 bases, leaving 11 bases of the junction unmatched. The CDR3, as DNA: TGTGCCAGTAGTGCATCGTTCGGGGACAGAAATTCACCCCTCCACTTT. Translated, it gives CASSASFGDRNSPLHF.

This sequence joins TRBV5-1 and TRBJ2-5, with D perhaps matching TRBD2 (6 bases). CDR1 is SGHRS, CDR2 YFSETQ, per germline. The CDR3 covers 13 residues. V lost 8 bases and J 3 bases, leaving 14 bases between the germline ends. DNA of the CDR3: TGCGCCAGTTCCCCGGGACTTAAAGAGACCCAGTACTTC. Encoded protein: CASSPGLKETQYF.

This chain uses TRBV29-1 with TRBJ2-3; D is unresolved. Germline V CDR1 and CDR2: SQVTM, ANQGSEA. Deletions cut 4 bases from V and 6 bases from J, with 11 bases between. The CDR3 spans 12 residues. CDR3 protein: CSVVPVHDTQYF. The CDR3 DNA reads TGCAGCGTTGTACCTGTACACGATACGCAGTATTTT.

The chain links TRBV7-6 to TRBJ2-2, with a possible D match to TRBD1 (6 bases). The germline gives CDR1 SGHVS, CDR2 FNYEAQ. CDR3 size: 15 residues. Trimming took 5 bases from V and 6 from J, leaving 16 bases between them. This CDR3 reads CASSPQGPGAGELFF. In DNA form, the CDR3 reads TGTGCCAGCAGCCCACAGGGCCCTGGGGCCGGGGAGCTGTTTTTT.

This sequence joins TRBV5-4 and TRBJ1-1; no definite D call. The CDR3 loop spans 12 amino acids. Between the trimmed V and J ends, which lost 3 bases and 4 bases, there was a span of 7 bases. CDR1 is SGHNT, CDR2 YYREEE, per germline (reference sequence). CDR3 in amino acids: CASSSWSTEAFF. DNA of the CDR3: TGTGCCAGCAGCTCCTGGAGCACTGAAGCTTTCTTT.

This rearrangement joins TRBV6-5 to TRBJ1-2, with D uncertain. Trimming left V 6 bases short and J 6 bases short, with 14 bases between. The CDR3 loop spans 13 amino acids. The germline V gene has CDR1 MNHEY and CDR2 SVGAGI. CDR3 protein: CASSRGKGDGYTF. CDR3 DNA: TGTGCCAGCAGCCGAGGGAAGGGCGATGGCTACACCTTC.

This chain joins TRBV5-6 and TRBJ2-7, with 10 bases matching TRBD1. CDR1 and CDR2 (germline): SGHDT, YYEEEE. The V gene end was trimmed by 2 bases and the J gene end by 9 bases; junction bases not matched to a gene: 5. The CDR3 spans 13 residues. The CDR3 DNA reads TGTGCCAGCAGCTTCGGGACAGGGGCCTCGCAGTACTTC. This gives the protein CASSFGTGASQYF.